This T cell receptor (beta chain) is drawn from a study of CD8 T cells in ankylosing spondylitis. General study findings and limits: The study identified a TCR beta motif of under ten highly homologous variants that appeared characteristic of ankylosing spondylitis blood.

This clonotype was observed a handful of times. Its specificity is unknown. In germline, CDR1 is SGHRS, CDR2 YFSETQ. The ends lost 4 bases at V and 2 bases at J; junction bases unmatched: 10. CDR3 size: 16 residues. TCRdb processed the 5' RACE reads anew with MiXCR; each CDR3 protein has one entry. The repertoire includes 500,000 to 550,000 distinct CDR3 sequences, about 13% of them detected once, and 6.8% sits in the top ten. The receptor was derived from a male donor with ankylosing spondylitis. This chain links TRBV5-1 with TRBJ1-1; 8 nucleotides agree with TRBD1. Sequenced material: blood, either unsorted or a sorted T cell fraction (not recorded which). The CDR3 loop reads CASSAQGAGSNTEAFF. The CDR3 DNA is TGCGCCAGCAGCGCTCAGGGGGCGGGAAGTAACACTGAAGCTTTCTTT.